This is a list of T cell receptor beta chains from one sample in a study of T-cell memory formation after mild COVID-19. TCRdb re-derived calls from the 5' RACE reads in MiXCR, one entry per CDR3 protein. In the table there are more than 150,000 distinct CDR3 sequences, around 18% of which are singletons. The sample consisted of PBMCs or a T cell subset sorted from them (not recorded which). The receptors here all came from a man younger than 35 who had mild COVID-19 (a few samples of this study predate the infection). Cell type and time point are not known. CDR3s include the opening cysteine and the closing phenylalanine or tryptophan. Fields, in order: V gene, J gene, clone size, CDR3 protein. Clone size is stated in some rows and not others, as once, few, many or a class when expanded.

V: TRBV5-4
J: TRBJ2-2
size: NA
CDR3: CASSAPSNTGELFF

V: TRBV5-6
J: TRBJ2-1
size: few
CDR3: CASSPLDRHLVNEQFF

V: TRBV12-3/TRBV12-4
J: TRBJ2-3
size: few
CDR3: CASSLRSVGFGYDTQYF

V: TRBV18
J: TRBJ2-1
size: few
CDR3: CASSPAGGLDEQFF

V: TRBV7-9
J: TRBJ2-1
size: NA
CDR3: CASSLSGTGTLPRYNEQFF

V: TRBV2
J: TRBJ1-4
size: NA
CDR3: CASTRGVGANEKLFF

V: TRBV19
J: TRBJ2-5
size: few
CDR3: CASSVTRFQETQYF

V: TRBV5-1
J: TRBJ1-2
size: few
CDR3: CASSRTQGEYGYTF

V: TRBV5-1
J: TRBJ1-1
size: NA
CDR3: CASSLVGAWNTEAFF

V: TRBV12-3/TRBV12-4
J: TRBJ1-6
size: few
CDR3: CASSRGQFGEPLHF

V: TRBV12-3/TRBV12-4
J: TRBJ2-7
size: few
CDR3: CASSPRGSESSYEQYF

V: TRBV2
J: TRBJ1-5
size: few
CDR3: CASSENGGQVQPQHF

V: TRBV11-2
J: TRBJ2-5
size: NA
CDR3: CASSFRGSRETQYF

V: TRBV10-3
J: TRBJ1-2
size: NA
CDR3: CAISESVRGRGYTF

V: TRBV7-2
J: TRBJ2-3
size: NA
CDR3: CASSLTSGEGGTQYF

V: TRBV5-1
J: TRBJ2-2
size: few
CDR3: CASSERQGAANTGELFF

V: TRBV9
J: TRBJ2-1
size: NA
CDR3: CASSVVSRSTYNEQFF

V: TRBV7-6
J: TRBJ1-6
size: many
CDR3: CASSLIPPQGKEWAFTLHF

V: TRBV5-1
J: TRBJ2-5
size: many
CDR3: CASSLTLAWETQYF

V: TRBV24-1
J: TRBJ2-5
size: NA
CDR3: CATSDPTGAQETQYF

V: TRBV2
J: TRBJ1-1
size: NA
CDR3: CASSQDQGEAFF

V: TRBV30
J: TRBJ1-2
size: few
CDR3: CAWRGLDYGYTF

V: TRBV5-1
J: TRBJ2-1
size: few
CDR3: CASSLDQGNEQFF

V: TRBV7-2
J: TRBJ2-2
size: many
CDR3: CASSQTGAGTGELFF

V: TRBV6-5
J: TRBJ1-5
size: NA
CDR3: CASSRYRGRDQPQHF

V: TRBV7-9
J: TRBJ2-1
size: few
CDR3: CASSLETGGSEQFF

V: TRBV5-1
J: TRBJ1-6
size: few
CDR3: CASSFGGPRSPLHF

V: TRBV6-5
J: TRBJ2-1
size: many
CDR3: CASSYVRSPGPYNEQFF

V: TRBV20-1
J: TRBJ1-1
size: NA
CDR3: CSARVGGPNTEAFF

V: TRBV20-1
J: TRBJ1-1
size: NA
CDR3: CSARPFQLNTEAFF

V: TRBV12-3/TRBV12-4
J: TRBJ1-5
size: NA
CDR3: CASTGDRNQPQHF

V: TRBV11-2
J: TRBJ2-1
size: NA
CDR3: CASSPGTVNEQFF

V: TRBV15
J: TRBJ1-1
size: NA
CDR3: CATSRVGNTEAFF